A single count supports the clone carrying this TCR beta chain. Its antigen is unknown. The same CDR3 also results from other DNA sequences found in this sample. The data originate from a study of cytomegalovirus exposure and HLA in healthy donors. Study-wide results and caveats: Earlier results showed most TCR beta V segments being productive about 90% or about 30% of the time.

The study ran its PCR with 60 Vbeta and 13 Jbeta primers. Profiling relied on immunoSEQ multiplex PCR, and the TCRdb table lists in-frame clones only, not all of them. The sample yields about 96,000 clones, roughly 79% seen once. Germline V gives CDR1 MDHEN, CDR2 SYDVKM. Trimming removed 4 bases from V and 8 bases from J, with 8 bases in between. The CDR3 is made up of 12 amino acids. Material: PBMCs. This TCR was sampled from a female donor in good health and CMV-seropositive. V is TRBV28 and J is TRBJ1-4, with no clear D. This CDR3 reads CASSSGKEKLFF. As DNA, the CDR3 is TGTGCCAGCAGTTCGGGAAAGGAAAAACTGTTTTTT.